This T cell receptor (beta chain) appears in the sequencing data of a study of blood T cell repertoires in COVID-19 (dated by TCRdb to about 2020). Background for the entire study: Collaborator samples came from the United States, Italy and Spain and covered acute and convalescent phases of COVID-19. The prospective study material was composed of cDNA or gDNA derived from T cells, B-cell-depleted T cells, or PBMCs. The dataset comprised deeply sampled blood TCRbeta repertoires from subjects exposed to, actively infected with, or recovered from COVID-19. The repertoires were released in a freely available public database meant as a resource for research on the immune response to SARS-CoV-2. The samples were drawn from the first 160 participants of the ongoing ImmuneRACE study and from 950 to 1,500 subjects provided by 6 global collaborators. The sample metadata nearly always contained a de-identified subject ID, COVID-19 status, age in years and sex. HLA class I and class II types, where available, came from metadata supplied by the sample provider rather than from assay-based typing. Broader findings and caveats from the paper: How much clinical and demographic metadata was included differed by source and by participant, and the metadata was provided uncurated.

Collaborating institutions collected whole blood in K2EDTA tubes following their own protocols. For TCRbeta analysis, collaborators shipped samples as frozen whole blood, isolated PBMCs, or DNA extracted from either of those sample types. Of note for this clone: The specificity of this receptor is unknown. Base qualities were left out, and no much larger clone turns up one base away.

The immunoSEQ Assay, a bias-controlled multiplex PCR, was used to amplify TCRbeta CDR3 regions from genomic DNA. Concerning the study's data processing: Nucleated cell counts per sample were estimated from amplification of reference gene primers within the assay. To quantify the absolute abundance of each unique TCRbeta CDR3 rearrangement, sequence reads were collapsed and filtered. For each sample, productive Simpson clonality was calculated by taking the square root of Simpson's diversity index across productive rearrangements. In TCRdb, the immuneACCESS table is reduced to in-frame sequences with V and J assigned. These tables do not hold every clone; where another copy was compared, an unresolved V gene accounts for under half, and the others remain unexplained. The V and J calls and clone size were taken over from that table, and D and trimming were inferred from the DNA. This sample gives about 74,000 clones in total; over 75% of them show up just once. Approximately 28% of the sample rests with the top ten.

From the cysteine through the phenylalanine, the CDR3 covers 15 amino acids. CDR3 DNA only is kept here, 45 bases in frame from base 1. Sequences KGHSH (CDR1) and LQKENI (CDR2) are obtained from the germline V gene. V and J are truncated by 4 bases and 5 bases respectively, leaving an intervening sequence of 17 bases. The chain was built from TRBV18 and TRBJ2-5; a weak D assignment points to TRBD1 (5 bases agree). The clonotype was recovered from a woman of 80 years or more with active or convalescent COVID-19. Input material: peripheral blood. The DNA is as follows: TGTGCCAGCTCACGGTCAGCAGGGAATTATGAGACCCAGTACTTC. Its product reads: CASSRSAGNYETQYF.